Sequencing of this T cell receptor (beta chain) was carried out in a study of shared clonotypes between healthy human individuals (dated by TCRdb to 2020 to 2021). Some background on the complete study: The cohort included a few men and two women between 18 and 49 years of age. For each donor, CD4 naive and CD4 memory were each given three plates, CD8 naive was given two plates, and CD8 memory was given one plate. To estimate repertoire size and how much clonotypes are shared between individuals, the study performed deep sequencing of blood TCR repertoires from a few healthy adults. To increase sequencing depth and limit assay-specific biases, TCR repertoire library preparation and sequencing were carried out by different laboratories using diverse techniques. Between about 0.8 and 9 billion PBMCs per donor were obtained by leukapheresis. Broad study findings and their caveats: Only blood was sampled, and tissue TCR repertoires likely differ from those in blood. About 5% of naive CD4, 3.5% of naive CD8, approximately 2% of memory CD4, and around 0.42% of memory CD8 clonotypes were shared across several donors. Incomplete sequencing was indicated by rarefaction of sorted-subset datasets, despite the large sequencing depth. Compared with non-shared clonotypes, clonotypes shared by all four sorted-subset donors had higher generation probabilities. Pairwise subsampling led to the expectation that sequencing depth would affect the degree of clonotype sharing among donors. The small number of donors limited the genetic and exposure-history diversity represented. Naive subsets generally had larger estimated clonotype richness than memory subsets did.

Sequences SQVTM (CDR1) and ANQGSEA (CDR2) are obtained from the germline V gene. From the cysteine through the phenylalanine, the CDR3 covers 14 amino acids. The DNA shown is the 42-base CDR3, in frame from base 1. Trimming removed 7 bases from V and 1 base from J, leaving 13 bases between the germline ends. Using the deep immunoSEQ assay, TCR CDR3 regions were amplified from genomic DNA by multiplex PCR. For each cell subset, the extracted genomic DNA was distributed evenly across all wells of several immunoSEQ 96-well plates, and each plate served as one replicate. For sorted subsets, roughly 200 ng of genomic DNA, equivalent to 30,000 or so T cell genomes, went into each replicate PCR. Purified libraries were quantified with a Qubit 3.0 fluorometer, sized on a Bioanalyzer 2100, and re-quantified with the KAPA Library Quantification kit. A separate single-read 150-cycle Illumina NextSeq 550 flow cell was used to sequence each immunoSEQ 96-well plate. The authors' pipeline ran thus. Because the immunoSEQ output held only junctional sequences and lacked quality scores, the filtering could not match the filtering applied to full-length reads. Sequences were annotated with PyIR, a Python wrapper for IgBLAST v1.9, using IMGT germline references to assign V/J genes and CDR3. Reads were filtered out if the reads had weak V/J assignments (E-value above 1e-6), no CDR3, stop codons, out-of-frame junctions, or ambiguous translated residues. V3J clonotypes were defined by identical inferred V gene, J gene, and CDR3 amino acid sequence. Percentage overlap between repertoires was calculated by dividing the number of shared unique clonotypes by the size of the smaller repertoire. RTK rarefaction, the Chao1 estimator, and Recon v2.1 estimates of unobserved clonotypes were used to assess repertoire richness. Generation probabilities were computed with OLGA for all TCRbeta clonotypes obtained by the gDNA method from a handful of donors. The table was pulled from immuneACCESS by TCRdb, which kept in-frame rearrangements only. Such tables lose some clones; where checked, under half of the loss comes from unresolved V genes, and the rest has no known cause. For V, J and clone size, that table is used; D and trimming come from the DNA. The sample table lists some 2,000,000 clones, about 95% of them with a count of one. 0.9% to 1.3% of the sample comes from the top ten.

CD8 naive samples were CD45RO-negative cells positively selected for CCR7, giving a CD45RA+CCR7+ population that excluded TemRA cells. Donors were healthy HIV-negative adults with no recently reported acute infections or vaccinations. All donors were Caucasian adults living in Nashville, Tennessee, USA. Blood was collected by leukapheresis, and PBMCs were isolated by Ficoll-Histopaque density gradient centrifugation and then cryopreserved in liquid nitrogen vapor phase. Analytical flow cytometry was used to check the purity and quantity of every magnetically sorted T cell population. From each sorted fraction, genomic DNA was isolated and quantified by UV absorbance on a Nanodrop 2000c. A note on this clone: Its antigen target is currently unknown. No base-level quality is on record; no much larger clone is a single base apart.

The clonotype was recovered from a young man in good health. The chain joins TRBV29-1 to TRBJ2-2, with the D segment identity uncertain. Material: naive CD8+ T cells sorted from blood. The cell subset or site label corresponds to: CD45RA+CCR7+. The CDR3 protein sequence reads: CSGRSTENTGELFF. The base sequence is TGCAGCGGCCGCAGTACAGAGAACACCGGGGAGCTGTTTTTT.